The present TCR beta chain was sequenced within a study of T-cell memory formation after mild COVID-19 (TCRdb year 2021). A note on the overall study: Most TCR sequence clusters were specific to one of the two donors. In a couple of donors, T-cell clones that expanded and contracted after mild COVID-19 were tracked by sequencing TCRalpha and TCRbeta repertoires over time. Two young, previously healthy adult volunteers made up the cohort, one male and one female. Overall study outcomes, separate from this receptor: Contracting CD4+ clones were located mainly in the CM and EM memory subsets, whereas CD8+ clones were found to be enriched in EMRA. SARS-CoV-2 specificity was not confirmed for the second-wave clones peaking on day 37. Only two mild cases were covered in the study, and larger cohorts including severe cases with pre-infection samples were considered necessary. Some responding clones were found in pre-infection memory, which suggests that pre-existing cross-reactive memory T cells took part in the SARS-CoV-2 response. Clones that contracted from day 15 to 85 showed balanced CD4/CD8 phenotypes, whereas a second wave of clones that expanded from day 15 to 37 leaned towards CD4+.

PBMCs were isolated by Ficoll-Paque density gradient centrifugation. Sequencing used an Illumina NovaSeq 6000. cDNA libraries for TCRalpha and TCRbeta were prepared by 5'RACE using constant-segment primers, with sample barcodes and unique molecular identifiers added. RNA was extracted from every sample with Trizol reagent. Libraries were amplified in two PCR steps, with a second sample barcode and Illumina TruSeq adapters added in the second step. Sequencing of the libraries was done on an Illumina NovaSeq, producing 2 x 150 bp paired-end reads. The authors' pipeline ran thus. Reads were demultiplexed and collapsed into UMI-guided consensus sequences with migec v1.2.7. Using mixcr v2.1.11, the UMI consensuses were aligned to TRA and TRB V and J templates and assembled into clonotypes. Expanded or contracted clonotypes were those called significant by both edgeR and NoisET, with noise models trained on biological replicates. For edgeR calls, the cutoffs were a false discovery rate-adjusted p below 0.01 and a log2 fold-change threshold of 1. As an exploratory analysis of dynamics, PCA with hierarchical clustering was applied to max-normalized trajectories of the 1000 most abundant clonotypes. Each responding clone was given a CD4 or CD8 phenotype based on the CD4+ and CD8+ repertoires, which had been sequenced separately. TCRdb trimmed the raw reads at Q25, called clones with MiXCR and kept productive beta chains. Every entry covers one CDR3 protein and lists the most common genes and DNA from its rows. For this entry, the V and J calls and clone size follow TCRdb and not the study's own pipeline. This sample has 300,000 to 350,000 distinct CDR3 sequences in its table, and 13% of those were observed once. Around a fifth of the sample lies in the top ten.

Between the V and J ends, shortened by 1 base and 4 bases respectively, the junction contains 13 bases. From the cysteine through the phenylalanine, the CDR3 covers 15 amino acids. Only the CDR3 DNA is retained, 45 bases long and in frame from the first base. This clonotype was observed a few times. Its antigen specificity is not known. No qualities accompany the bases; no much larger clone lies one base away. The sample taken for sequencing was PBMCs or a T cell subset sorted from them (not recorded which). The V and J segments used are TRBV12-3 or TRBV12-4 and TRBJ1-2; too little of a D gene remains to name it. This sequence originates from a man younger than 35 who had mild COVID-19 (a few samples of this study predate the infection). The sample titles of this study are shuffled in the database, so cell type and time point are left out; the donor was told from shared clones. Here the CDR3 is given as CASSLGGGGPYGYTF. The base sequence is TGTGCCAGCAGTTTAGGGGGAGGAGGTCCCTATGGCTACACCTTC.